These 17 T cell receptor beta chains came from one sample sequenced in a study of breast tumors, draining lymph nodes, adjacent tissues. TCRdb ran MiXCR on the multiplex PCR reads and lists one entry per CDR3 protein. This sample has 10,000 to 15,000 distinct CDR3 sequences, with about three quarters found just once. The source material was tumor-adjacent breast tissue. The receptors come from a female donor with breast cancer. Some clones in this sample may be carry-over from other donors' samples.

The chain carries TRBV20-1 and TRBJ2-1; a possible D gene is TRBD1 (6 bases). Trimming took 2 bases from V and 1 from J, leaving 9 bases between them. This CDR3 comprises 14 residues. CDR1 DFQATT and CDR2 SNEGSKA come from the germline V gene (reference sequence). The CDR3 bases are TGCAGTGCTAGAAGGACAGCGTCCTACAATGAGCAGTTCTTC. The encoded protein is CSARRTASYNEQFF.

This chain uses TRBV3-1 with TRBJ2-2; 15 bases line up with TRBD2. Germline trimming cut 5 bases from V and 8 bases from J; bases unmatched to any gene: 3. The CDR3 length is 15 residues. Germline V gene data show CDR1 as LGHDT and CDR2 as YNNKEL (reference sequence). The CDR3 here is CASSSGLAGGGELFF. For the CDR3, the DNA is TGTGCCAGCAGCTCGGGACTAGCGGGAGGTGGGGAGCTGTTTTTT.

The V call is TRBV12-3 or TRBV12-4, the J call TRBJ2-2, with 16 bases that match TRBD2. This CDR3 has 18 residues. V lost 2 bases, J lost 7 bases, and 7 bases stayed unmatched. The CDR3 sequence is CASSLTGLAGGRIGELFF. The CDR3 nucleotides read TGTGCCAGCAGTTTAACGGGACTAGCGGGAGGGAGGATCGGGGAGCTGTTTTTT.

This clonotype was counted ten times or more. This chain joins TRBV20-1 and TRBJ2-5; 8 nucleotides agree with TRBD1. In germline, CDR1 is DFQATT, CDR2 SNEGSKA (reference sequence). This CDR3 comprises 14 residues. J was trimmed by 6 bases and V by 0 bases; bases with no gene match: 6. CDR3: CSAREAGGVKTQYF. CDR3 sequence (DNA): TGCAGTGCTAGAGAGGCAGGGGGCGTCAAGACCCAGTACTTC.

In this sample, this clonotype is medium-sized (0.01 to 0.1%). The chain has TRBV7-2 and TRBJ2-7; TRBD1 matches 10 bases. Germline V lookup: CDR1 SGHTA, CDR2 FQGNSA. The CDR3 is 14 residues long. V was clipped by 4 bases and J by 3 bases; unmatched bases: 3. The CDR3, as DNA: TGTGCCAGCAGCTACCGGGACAGGGGCTACGAGCAGTACTTC. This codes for CASSYRDRGYEQYF.

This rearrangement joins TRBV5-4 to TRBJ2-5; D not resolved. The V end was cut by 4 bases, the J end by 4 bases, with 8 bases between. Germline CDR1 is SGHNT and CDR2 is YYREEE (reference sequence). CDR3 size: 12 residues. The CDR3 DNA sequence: TGTGCCAGCAGCGGGCCCGGAGAGACCCAGTACTTC. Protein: CASSGPGETQYF.

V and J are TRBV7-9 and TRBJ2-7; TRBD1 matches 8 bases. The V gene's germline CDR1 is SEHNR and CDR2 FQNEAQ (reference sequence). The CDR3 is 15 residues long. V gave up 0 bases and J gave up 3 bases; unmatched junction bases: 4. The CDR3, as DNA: TGTGCCAGCAGCTTAGCGCCAGGGGGCAGCTACGAGCAGTACTTC. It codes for CASSLAPGGSYEQYF.

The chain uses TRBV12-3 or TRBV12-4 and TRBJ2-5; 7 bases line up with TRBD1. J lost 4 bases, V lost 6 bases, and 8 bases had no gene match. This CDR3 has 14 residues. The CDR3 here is CASSSDRRGETQYF. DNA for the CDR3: TGTGCCAGCAGCTCGGACAGGCGCGGAGAGACCCAGTACTTC.

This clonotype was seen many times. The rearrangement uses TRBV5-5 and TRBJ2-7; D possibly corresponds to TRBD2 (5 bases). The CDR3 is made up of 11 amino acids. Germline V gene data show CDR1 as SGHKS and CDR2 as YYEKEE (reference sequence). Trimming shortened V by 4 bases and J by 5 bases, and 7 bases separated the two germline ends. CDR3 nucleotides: TGTGCCAGCAGCGAGGGTAACGAGCAGTACTTC. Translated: CASSEGNEQYF.

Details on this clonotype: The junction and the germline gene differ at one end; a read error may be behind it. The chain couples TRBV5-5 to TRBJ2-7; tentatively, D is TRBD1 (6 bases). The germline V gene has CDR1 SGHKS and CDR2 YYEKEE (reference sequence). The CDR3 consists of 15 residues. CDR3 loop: CASSLGAGSSYEQYF. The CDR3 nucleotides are TGCGCCAGCAGCTTGGGGGCAGGTTCCTCCTACGAGCAGTACTTC.

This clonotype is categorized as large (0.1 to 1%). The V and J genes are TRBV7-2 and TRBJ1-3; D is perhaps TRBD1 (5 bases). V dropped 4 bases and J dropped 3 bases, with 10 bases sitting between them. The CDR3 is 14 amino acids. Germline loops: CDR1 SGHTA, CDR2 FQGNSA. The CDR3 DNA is TGTGCCAGCAGCTCGTCAGGGAGTGGAAACACCATATATTTT. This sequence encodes CASSSSGSGNTIYF.

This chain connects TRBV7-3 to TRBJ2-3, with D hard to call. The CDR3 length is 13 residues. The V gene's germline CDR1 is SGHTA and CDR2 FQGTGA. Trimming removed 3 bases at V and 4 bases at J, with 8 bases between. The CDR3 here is CASSFLGPDTQYF. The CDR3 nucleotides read TGTGCCAGCAGCTTCCTGGGTCCAGATACGCAGTATTTT. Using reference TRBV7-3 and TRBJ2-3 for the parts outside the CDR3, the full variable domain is GAGVSQTPSNKVTEKGKYVELRCDPISGHTALYWYRQSLGQGPEFLIYFQGTGAADDSGLPNDRFFAVRPEGSVSTLKIQRTERGDSAVYLCASSFLGPDTQYFGPGTRLTVL.

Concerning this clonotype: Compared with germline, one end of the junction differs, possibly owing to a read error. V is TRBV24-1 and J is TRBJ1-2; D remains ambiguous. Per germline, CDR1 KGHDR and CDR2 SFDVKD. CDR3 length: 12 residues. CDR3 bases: TGTGCCGCCAGTGATTTGTTCAGGGGCTACACCTTC. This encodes CAASDLFRGYTF.

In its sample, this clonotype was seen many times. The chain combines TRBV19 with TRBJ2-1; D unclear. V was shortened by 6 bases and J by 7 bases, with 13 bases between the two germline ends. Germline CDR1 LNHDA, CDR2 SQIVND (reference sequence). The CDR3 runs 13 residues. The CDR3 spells CASSEVQLNEQFF. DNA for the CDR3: TGTGCCAGTAGCGAGGTACAGCTGAATGAGCAGTTCTTC.

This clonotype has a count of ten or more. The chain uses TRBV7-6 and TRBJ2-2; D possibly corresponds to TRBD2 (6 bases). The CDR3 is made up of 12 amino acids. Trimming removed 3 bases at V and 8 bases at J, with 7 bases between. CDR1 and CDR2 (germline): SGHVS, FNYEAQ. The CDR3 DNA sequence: TGTGCCAGCAGCTTTGGGACTGGGGAGCTGTTTTTT. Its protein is CASSFGTGELFF. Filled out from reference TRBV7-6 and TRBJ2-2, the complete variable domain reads GAGVSQSPRYKVTKRGQDVALRCDPISGHVSLYWYRQALGQGPEFLTYFNYEAQQDKSGLPNDRFSAERPEGSISTLTIQRTEQRDSAMYRCASSFGTGELFFGEGSRLTVL.

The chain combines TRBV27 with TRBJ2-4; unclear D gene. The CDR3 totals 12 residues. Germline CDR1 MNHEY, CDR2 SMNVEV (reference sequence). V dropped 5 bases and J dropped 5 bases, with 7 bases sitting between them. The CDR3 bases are TGTGCCAGCAGTACCTCGGAAAACATTCAGTACTTC. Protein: CASSTSENIQYF.

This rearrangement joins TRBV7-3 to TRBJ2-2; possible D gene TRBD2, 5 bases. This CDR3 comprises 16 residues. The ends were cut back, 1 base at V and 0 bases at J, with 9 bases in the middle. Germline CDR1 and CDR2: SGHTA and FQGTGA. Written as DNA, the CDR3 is TGTGCCAGCAGCTTAAAACCGGGAACGAACACCGGGGAGCTGTTTTTT. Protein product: CASSLKPGTNTGELFF.